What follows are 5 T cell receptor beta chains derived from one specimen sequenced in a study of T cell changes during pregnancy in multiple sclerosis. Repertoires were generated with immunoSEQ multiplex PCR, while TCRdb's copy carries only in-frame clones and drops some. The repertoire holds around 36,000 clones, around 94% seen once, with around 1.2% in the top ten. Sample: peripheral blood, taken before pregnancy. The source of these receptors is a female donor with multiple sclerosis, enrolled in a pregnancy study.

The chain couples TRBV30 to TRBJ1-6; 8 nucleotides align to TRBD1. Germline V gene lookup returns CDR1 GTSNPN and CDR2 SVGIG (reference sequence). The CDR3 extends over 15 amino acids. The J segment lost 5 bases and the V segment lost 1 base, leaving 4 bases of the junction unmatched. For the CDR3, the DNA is TGTGCCTGGAGTGACCTGGACAGGGATAATTCACCCCTCCACTTT. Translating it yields CAWSDLDRDNSPLHF.

Here the CDR3 DNA reads TGTGCCAGCAGCCTTGACGGCAGGGTCTCTGGAAACACCATATATTTT. As protein: CASSLDGRVSGNTIYF. This chain links TRBV5-4 with TRBJ1-3; weak D call: TRBD1 (5 bases). The CDR3 has 16 residues. CDR1 is SGHNT, CDR2 YYREEE, per germline (reference sequence). V gave up 4 bases and J gave up 0 bases, with 14 bases separating them.

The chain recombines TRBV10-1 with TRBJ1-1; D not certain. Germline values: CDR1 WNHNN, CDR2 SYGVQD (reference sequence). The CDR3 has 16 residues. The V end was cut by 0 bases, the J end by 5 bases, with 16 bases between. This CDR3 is CASSESQRVGSTEAFF. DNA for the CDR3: TGCGCCAGCAGTGAGTCCCAAAGGGTGGGGAGTACTGAAGCTTTCTTT.

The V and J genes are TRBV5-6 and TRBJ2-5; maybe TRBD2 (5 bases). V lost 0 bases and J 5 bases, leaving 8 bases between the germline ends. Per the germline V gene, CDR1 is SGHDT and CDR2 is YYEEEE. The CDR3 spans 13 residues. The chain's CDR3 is CASSLGTGETQYF. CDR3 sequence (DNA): TGTGCCAGCAGCTTGGGCACGGGGGAGACCCAGTACTTC. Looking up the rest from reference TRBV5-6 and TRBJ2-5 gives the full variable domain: DAGVTQSPTHLIKTRGQQVTLRCSPKSGHDTVSWYQQALGQGPQFIFQYYEEEERQRGNFPDRFSGHQFPNYSSELNVNALLLGDSALYLCASSLGTGETQYFGPGTRLLVL.

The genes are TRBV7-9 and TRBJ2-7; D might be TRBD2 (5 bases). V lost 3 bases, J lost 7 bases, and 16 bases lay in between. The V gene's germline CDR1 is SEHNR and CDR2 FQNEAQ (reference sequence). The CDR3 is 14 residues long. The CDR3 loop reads CASSFLERVGEQYF. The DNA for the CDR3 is TGTGCCAGCAGCTTCCTAGAGAGGGTAGGGGAGCAGTACTTC.